These 16 T cell receptor beta chains were sequenced from one sample in a study of blood T cell repertoires in COVID-19. TCRdb keeps only in-frame clones here, not all; method: immunoSEQ multiplex PCR. The table records around 200,000 clones, around 83% of them present only once. Material for sequencing was peripheral blood. Source of these receptors: a man aged 35 to 55 with active or convalescent COVID-19.

The sample holds one count of this clone. The CDR3 sequence: CASSQTSGAQRSSYEQYF. The CDR3 DNA sequence: TGCGCCAGCAGCCAGACTAGCGGGGCTCAACGGAGCTCCTACGAGCAGTACTTC. The gene calls are TRBV5-1 and TRBJ2-7, with 11 bases matching TRBD2. Germline V gene sequence: CDR1 SGHRS, CDR2 YFSETQ. The CDR3 is 18 residues long. The ends lost 4 bases at V and 0 bases at J; junction bases unmatched: 12.

The rearrangement links TRBV11-3 to TRBJ2-3; 13 positions match TRBD2. CDR1 SGHNT and CDR2 YENEEA come from the germline V gene. CDR3 length: 20 residues. V was clipped by 2 bases and J by 8 bases; unmatched bases: 19. The chain's CDR3 is CASSLRGTSGKGQTQGTQYF. The DNA of the CDR3 is TGTGCCAGCAGCTTAAGAGGGACTAGCGGGAAAGGGCAAACGCAAGGTACGCAGTATTTT.

The rearrangement links TRBV30 to TRBJ1-2; a weak D match, TRBD1 (5 bases). In germline, CDR1 is GTSNPN, CDR2 SVGIG (reference sequence). The CDR3 consists of 12 residues. V dropped 1 base and J dropped 8 bases, with 11 bases sitting between them. The CDR3 loop reads CAWSGGVWGYTF. CDR3 sequence (DNA): TGTGCCTGGAGTGGGGGGGTCTGGGGCTACACCTTC. The variable domain in full, with the rest retrieved from reference TRBV30 and TRBJ1-2, is SQTIHQWPATLVQPVGSPLSLECTVEGTSNPNLYWYRQAAGRGLQLLFYSVGIGQISSEVPQNLSASRPQDRQFILSSKKLLLSDSGFYLCAWSGGVWGYTFGSGTRLTVV.

A single count supports this clone. The chain links TRBV2 to TRBJ1-2; weak D call: TRBD1 (5 bases). The V gene's germline CDR1 is SNHLY and CDR2 FYNNEI. V was shortened by 2 bases and J by 5 bases, with 9 bases between the two germline ends. This CDR3 spans 13 amino acids. The CDR3 coding sequence is TGTGCCAGCAGTGAACCAGGGATGTATGGCTACACCTTC. Translated: CASSEPGMYGYTF.

The gene calls are TRBV2 and TRBJ1-1, with 7 bases lining up with TRBD1. The CDR3 is 13 amino acids. Germline V lookup: CDR1 SNHLY, CDR2 FYNNEI. Trimming took 5 bases from V and 4 from J; bases not matched to a gene: 4. CDR3 nucleotides: TGTGCCAGCAGTTTTGACAGGGTCACTGAAGCTTTCTTT. The encoded protein is CASSFDRVTEAFF.

The genes are TRBV7-8 and TRBJ2-7, with D possibly being TRBD2 (5 bases). The CDR3 has 15 residues. The germline CDR1 and CDR2 sequences are SGHVS and FQNEAQ. With 1 base removed from V and 1 base from J, the gap between germline ends came to 11 bases. The CDR3 reads CASSLVSLGSYEQYF. CDR3 coding DNA: TGTGCCAGCAGCTTAGTATCACTAGGGTCCTACGAGCAGTACTTC.

The chain has TRBV20-1 and TRBJ1-5; 10 bases are a match to TRBD1. Germline V lookup: CDR1 DFQATT, CDR2 SNEGSKA (reference sequence). The ends lost 3 bases at V and 6 bases at J; junction bases unmatched: 8. This CDR3 spans 15 amino acids. CDR3 residues: CSASAGQGDSQPQHF. As DNA, the CDR3 is TGCAGTGCTAGTGCAGGACAGGGGGATAGTCAGCCCCAGCATTTT.

This chain uses TRBV3-1 (or the pseudogene TRBV3-2) with TRBJ1-6; no reliable D call. This CDR3 is 15 amino acids long. The V and J ends lost 3 bases and 4 bases respectively, with 10 bases between them. The germline V gene has CDR1 LGHDT and CDR2 YNNKEL (reference sequence). Here the CDR3 reads CASSQGPGYNSPLHF. DNA of the CDR3: TGTGCCAGCAGCCAGGGTCCAGGATATAATTCACCCCTCCACTTT.

The chain uses TRBV27 and TRBJ1-2, with a tentative D call TRBD1 (6 bases). This CDR3 contains 14 residues. Germline V gene data show CDR1 as MNHEY and CDR2 as SMNVEV (reference sequence). The V and J ends lost 6 bases and 8 bases respectively, with 19 bases between them. Here the CDR3 DNA reads TGTGCCAGCAGCCAAAACGAGGGGGTCGGCGGCTACACCTTC. Translating it yields CASSQNEGVGGYTF.

The V and J genes are TRBV19 and TRBJ1-6; D uncertain. Germline lookup yields CDR1 LNHDA and CDR2 SQIVND (reference sequence). V gave up 5 bases and J gave up 0 bases, with 11 bases separating them. The CDR3 covers 16 residues. CDR3 sequence: CASSEAPSSYNSPLHF. CDR3 DNA: TGTGCCAGTAGTGAGGCCCCGAGCTCCTATAATTCACCCCTCCACTTT.

CDR3 nucleotides: TGTGCCAGCAGAGGACAGGGGGTAGACACTGAAGCTTTCTTT. Its translation is CASRGQGVDTEAFF. The V call is TRBV6-4, the J call TRBJ1-1; 10 nucleotides align to TRBD1. V shed 6 bases and J 3 bases; nucleotides not matched to a gene: 4. CDR3 size: 14 residues. Germline V gene lookup returns CDR1 MRHNA and CDR2 SNTAGT.

The rearrangement joins TRBV27 to TRBJ2-3; 11 nucleotides match TRBD2. This CDR3 spans 16 amino acids. After removal of 5 bases from V and 5 bases from J, the junction contained 9 bases not matched to a gene. Germline V gene lookup returns CDR1 MNHEY and CDR2 SMNVEV (reference sequence). The CDR3 DNA reads TGTGCCAGCAGTCCCCTGACTAGCGGGGTGGGAGATACGCAGTATTTT. This gives the protein CASSPLTSGVGDTQYF.

The chain joins TRBV19 to TRBJ1-5, with D perhaps TRBD1 (5 bases). Trimming removed 7 bases at V and 2 bases at J, with 12 bases between. Germline CDR1 is LNHDA and CDR2 is SQIVND (reference sequence). The CDR3 has 14 amino acids. CDR3 region: CASNGGEGNQPQHF. CDR3 bases: TGTGCCAGTAACGGGGGGGAGGGCAATCAGCCCCAGCATTTT.

The rearrangement joins TRBV5-1 to TRBJ1-2; D unresolved. The germline V and J ends were trimmed by 0 bases and 8 bases, with 8 bases remaining between them. The CDR3 has 12 amino acids. The germline V gene has CDR1 SGHRS and CDR2 YFSETQ. The CDR3: CASSLDQVGYTF. The CDR3 DNA follows: TGCGCCAGCAGCTTGGATCAGGTCGGCTACACCTTC.

The chain recombines TRBV20-1 with TRBJ2-1; no clear D. V was trimmed by 3 bases and J by 8 bases, leaving 8 bases between them. CDR3 size: 11 residues. Per the germline V gene, CDR1 is DFQATT and CDR2 is SNEGSKA (reference sequence). CDR3 amino acids: CSASGQDEQFF. In DNA form, the CDR3 reads TGCAGTGCTAGCGGTCAGGATGAGCAGTTCTTC.

The chain combines TRBV4-1 with TRBJ1-5; weak D call: TRBD1 (5 bases). The CDR3 totals 15 residues. Germline assignment: CDR1 MGHRA and CDR2 YSYEKL. The V end lost 1 base, the J end lost 0 bases, and 7 bases lay between the germline ends. The CDR3 spells CASSQGQISNQPQHF. The DNA for the CDR3 is TGCGCCAGCAGCCAAGGACAGATTAGCAATCAGCCCCAGCATTTT.